Listed below are T cell receptor beta chains from one sample, sequenced in a study of blood T cell repertoires in COVID-19. This table comes from immunoSEQ multiplex PCR, and its TCRdb copy is limited to in-frame clones, with some not included. The table shows fewer than 110,000 clones, with 89% occurring only once. The sample was peripheral blood. The receptors stem from a woman aged 60-75 years with acute or convalescent COVID-19. Both conserved end residues are part of each CDR3. The order of the fields is clone size, D gene, V gene, CDR3 length, J gene, CDR3 protein, CDR3 DNA. The D gene is left open where the match is weak. Where a row states a size, it is once, few, many or the class of an expanded clone; other rows omit it.

-,-,TRBV21-1,16,TRBJ2-3,CASSKKGRLAPDTQYF,TGTGCCAGCAGCAAAAAGGGAAGACTAGCCCCAGATACGCAGTATTTT
-,-,TRBV9,13,TRBJ1-5,CASSAGPNQPQHF,TGTGCCAGCAGTGCAGGGCCAAATCAGCCCCAGCATTTT
once,TRBD2,TRBV9,17,TRBJ2-7,CASSLTPLSGSSYEQYF,TGTGCCAGCAGCCTAACCCCCCTCAGCGGGAGCTCCTACGAGCAGTACTTC
-,TRBD2,TRBV27,17,TRBJ2-3,CASSLEIGTRSTDTQYF,TGTGCCAGCAGTTTAGAAATAGGGACTAGATCCACAGATACGCAGTATTTT
-,-,TRBV28,14,TRBJ2-7,CASRSTGNRYEQYF,TGTGCCAGCAGATCTACAGGGAATAGGTACGAGCAGTACTTC
-,-,TRBV27,15,TRBJ2-4,CASRSGPLAKNIQYF,TGTGCCAGCAGATCAGGTCCGCTAGCCAAAAACATTCAGTACTTC
-,TRBD2,TRBV5-1,15,TRBJ2-2,CASSLPSGDSGELFF,TGCGCCAGCAGCTTGCCAAGCGGGGACTCCGGGGAGCTGTTTTTT
-,TRBD2,TRBV20-1,15,TRBJ2-1,CSASAAPLLAPQQFF,TGCAGTGCTAGTGCCGCTCCTTTACTAGCGCCCCAGCAGTTCTTC
-,-,TRBV7-2,12,TRBJ1-5,CASSSLYQPQHF,TGTGCCAGCAGCTCTCTATATCAGCCCCAGCATTTT
-,TRBD2,TRBV3-1/TRBV3-2,16,TRBJ2-3,CASSQLPGGGTDTQYF,TGTGCCAGCAGCCAACTCCCCGGGGGGGGCACAGATACGCAGTATTTT
-,-,TRBV18,13,TRBJ1-1,CASSPRGDTEAFF,TGTGCCAGCTCACCACGGGGCGACACTGAAGCTTTCTTT
-,TRBD1,TRBV6-5,15,TRBJ1-1,CASRTGNEGNTEAFF,TGTGCCAGCAGGACAGGGAATGAGGGGAACACTGAAGCTTTCTTT
-,-,TRBV7-3,16,TRBJ2-2,CASSRYAGTNTGELFF,TGTGCCAGCAGCCGCTATGCGGGGACGAACACCGGGGAGCTGTTTTTT
-,-,TRBV11-2,13,TRBJ2-3,CASSLKLVDTQYF,TGTGCCAGCAGCCTAAAATTGGTAGATACGCAGTATTTT
-,TRBD1,TRBV10-1,16,TRBJ2-3,CASSEFGRGFADTQYF,TGCGCCAGCAGTGAGTTTGGCAGGGGGTTCGCAGATACGCAGTATTTT
many,TRBD2,TRBV24-1,15,TRBJ2-1,CATKGAGGPNNEQFF,TGTGCCACCAAAGGCGCGGGAGGGCCTAACAATGAGCAGTTCTTC
-,-,TRBV11-3,15,TRBJ2-5,CASSLFSGDQETQYF,TGTGCCAGCAGCTTATTTAGCGGAGACCAAGAGACCCAGTACTTC
-,TRBD1,TRBV7-9,17,TRBJ2-1,CASRQGAVDVAANEQFF,TGTGCCAGCAGGCAGGGGGCGGTGGACGTAGCTGCCAATGAGCAGTTCTTC
-,TRBD2,TRBV4-2,16,TRBJ2-5,CASSQGWASGQETQYF,TGTGCCAGCAGCCAAGGGTGGGCTAGCGGGCAAGAGACCCAGTACTTC
-,-,TRBV7-9,15,TRBJ1-4,CASSAQTGKQEKLFF,TGTGCCAGCAGCGCTCAGACAGGCAAGCAGGAAAAACTGTTTTTT
-,-,TRBV18,13,TRBJ2-3,CASSRGNTDTQYF,TGTGCCAGCTCGCGCGGAAACACAGATACGCAGTATTTT
-,TRBD1,TRBV11-3,16,TRBJ1-4,CASSLGTGTGYEKLFF,TGTGCCAGCAGCTTAGGCACCGGGACAGGGTATGAAAAACTGTTTTTT
-,TRBD2,TRBV27,16,TRBJ2-1,CASSFSGTSAYNEQFF,TGTGCCAGCAGTTTCTCCGGGACTAGCGCATACAATGAGCAGTTCTTC
-,TRBD1,TRBV7-6,15,TRBJ1-1,CASSPGTGINTEAFF,TGTGCCAGCAGCCCTGGGACAGGGATTAACACTGAAGCTTTCTTT
once,TRBD2,TRBV27,15,TRBJ2-2,CASSFGTSGTGELFF,TGTGCCAGCAGTTTCGGGACTAGCGGGACCGGGGAGCTGTTTTTT
-,-,TRBV7-2,15,TRBJ1-5,CASSLGTGTNQPQHF,TGTGCCAGCAGCTTAGGCACAGGGACCAATCAGCCCCAGCATTTT
-,-,TRBV30,13,TRBJ1-1,CAWAKTENTEAFF,TGTGCCTGGGCCAAGACAGAGAACACTGAAGCTTTCTTT
-,TRBD2,TRBV11-2,14,TRBJ2-1,CASSLDRLAGQQFF,TGTGCCAGCAGCTTAGATAGACTAGCGGGACAGCAGTTCTTC
-,-,TRBV5-8,19,TRBJ2-6,CASSVTSGQRNSGANVLTF,TGTGCCAGCAGCGTAACGAGTGGACAGCGAAACTCTGGGGCCAACGTCCTGACTTTC
once,-,TRBV4-2,15,TRBJ1-4,CASSQEPGRDEKLFF,TGTGCCAGCAGCCAAGAGCCCGGCAGGGATGAAAAACTGTTTTTT
-,-,TRBV30,13,TRBJ2-2,CAWAPSNTGELFF,TGTGCCTGGGCCCCGTCGAACACCGGGGAGCTGTTTTTT
-,TRBD1,TRBV2,14,TRBJ1-1,CASIRDRTKAEAFF,TGTGCCAGCATCCGGGACAGAACTAAGGCTGAAGCTTTCTTT
once,-,TRBV12-3/TRBV12-4,13,TRBJ1-2,CASSSIGGPGYTF,TGTGCCAGCAGTTCTATTGGCGGCCCGGGCTACACCTTC